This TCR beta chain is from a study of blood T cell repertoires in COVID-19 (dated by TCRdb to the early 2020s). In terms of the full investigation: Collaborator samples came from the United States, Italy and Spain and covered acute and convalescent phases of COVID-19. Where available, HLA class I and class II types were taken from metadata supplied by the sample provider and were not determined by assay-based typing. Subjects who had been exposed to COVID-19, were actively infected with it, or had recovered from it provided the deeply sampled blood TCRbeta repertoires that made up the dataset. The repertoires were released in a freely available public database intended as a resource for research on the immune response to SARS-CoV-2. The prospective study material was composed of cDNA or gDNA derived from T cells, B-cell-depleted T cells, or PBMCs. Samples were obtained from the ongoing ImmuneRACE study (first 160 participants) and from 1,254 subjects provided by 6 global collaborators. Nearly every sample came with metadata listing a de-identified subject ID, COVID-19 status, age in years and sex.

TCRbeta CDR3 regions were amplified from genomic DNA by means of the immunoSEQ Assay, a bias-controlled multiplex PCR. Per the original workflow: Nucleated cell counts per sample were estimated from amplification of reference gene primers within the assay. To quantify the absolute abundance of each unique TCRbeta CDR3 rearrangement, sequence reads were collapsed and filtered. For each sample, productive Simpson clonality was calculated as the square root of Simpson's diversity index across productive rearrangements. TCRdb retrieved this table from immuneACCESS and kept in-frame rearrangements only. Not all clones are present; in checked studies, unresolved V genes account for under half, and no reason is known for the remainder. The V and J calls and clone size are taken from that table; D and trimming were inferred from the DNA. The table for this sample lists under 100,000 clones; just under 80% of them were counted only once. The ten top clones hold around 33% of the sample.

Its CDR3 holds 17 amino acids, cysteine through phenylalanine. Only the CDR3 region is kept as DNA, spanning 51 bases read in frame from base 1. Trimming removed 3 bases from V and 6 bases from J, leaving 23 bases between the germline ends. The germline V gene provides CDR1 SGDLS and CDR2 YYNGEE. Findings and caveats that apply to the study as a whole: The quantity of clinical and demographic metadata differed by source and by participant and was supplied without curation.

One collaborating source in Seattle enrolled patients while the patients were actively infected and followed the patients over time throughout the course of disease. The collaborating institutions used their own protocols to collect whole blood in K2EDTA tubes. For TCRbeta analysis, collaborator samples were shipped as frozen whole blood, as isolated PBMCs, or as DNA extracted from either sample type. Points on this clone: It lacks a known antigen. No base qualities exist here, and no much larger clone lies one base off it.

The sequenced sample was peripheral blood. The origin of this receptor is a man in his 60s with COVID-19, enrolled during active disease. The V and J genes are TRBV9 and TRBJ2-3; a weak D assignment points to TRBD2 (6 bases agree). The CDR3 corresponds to CASSESGGTLLGDTQYF. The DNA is TGTGCCAGCAGCGAGAGTGGGGGGACTCTACTTGGCGATACGCAGTATTTT.